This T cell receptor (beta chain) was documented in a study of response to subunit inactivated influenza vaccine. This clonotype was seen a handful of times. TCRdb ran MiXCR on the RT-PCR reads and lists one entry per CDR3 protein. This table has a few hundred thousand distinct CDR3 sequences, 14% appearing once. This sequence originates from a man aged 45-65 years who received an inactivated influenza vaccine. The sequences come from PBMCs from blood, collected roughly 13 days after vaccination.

The CDR3 loop is CATLAGYPDTQYF. CDR3 bases: TGTGCCACTCTAGCGGGATATCCAGATACGCAGTATTTT. This chain links TRBV10-3 with TRBJ2-3, with 9 bases lining up with TRBD2. Trimming at V came to 10 bases and at J to 4 bases, leaving 6 bases not matched to a gene. There are 13 residues in the CDR3. CDR1 is ENHRY, CDR2 SYGVKD, per germline.